This TCR beta chain was recorded in a study of tumor-infiltrating lymphocytes in primary liver carcinoma. Study background: The study enrolled male and female patients aged 30 to 69 years.

The study, taken as a whole, reports: Less overlap was seen in tumor-adjacent and tumor-blood pairs than in tumor region pairs. Tumor specimens were characterized by a significantly higher top-250-clone fraction than blood (p = 0.039).

From 400 to 500 ng total RNA, TCR beta cDNA was generated with a primer in the constant region. What produced the TCR beta libraries was three nested multiplex PCR rounds using slightly modified ARM-PCR. Rounds one and two of PCR, each of around 9 cycles, were primed with TRBV1-TRBV30 forward primers and a C-beta reverse primer. TCRdb re-called the multiplex PCR reads with MiXCR, one entry per CDR3 protein. The sample carries some 180,000 distinct CDR3 sequences, about 60% recorded once. Unsorted whole blood served as the source of blood RNA, and germline DNA was extracted as well. Before surgery, about 4 milliliters of EDTA blood were taken. As regards this clonotype: Antigen unknown.

The CDR3 is made up of 13 amino acids. The ends were cut back, 5 bases at V and 13 bases at J, with 18 bases in the middle. The germline CDR1 and CDR2 sequences are SGHAT and FQNNGV. The clonotype was recovered from a man aged 35 to 55 with primary liver carcinoma and hepatitis B virus infection. Material: peripheral blood. V usage is TRBV11-2 and J usage is TRBJ1-5; D is unresolved. The DNA of the CDR3 is TGTGCCAGCAGCATTGAGTGGAATCAGGCACAGCATTTT. Translating gives CASSIEWNQAQHF.